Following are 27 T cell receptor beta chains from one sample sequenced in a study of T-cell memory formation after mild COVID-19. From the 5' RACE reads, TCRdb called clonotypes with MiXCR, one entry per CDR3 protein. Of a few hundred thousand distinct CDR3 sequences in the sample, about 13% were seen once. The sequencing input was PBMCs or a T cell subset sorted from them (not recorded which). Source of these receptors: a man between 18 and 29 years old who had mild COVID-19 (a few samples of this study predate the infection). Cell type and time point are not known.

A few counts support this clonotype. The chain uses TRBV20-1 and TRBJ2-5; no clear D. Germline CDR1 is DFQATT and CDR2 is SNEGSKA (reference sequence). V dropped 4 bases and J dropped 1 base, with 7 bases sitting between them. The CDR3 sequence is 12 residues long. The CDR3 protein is CSATPPQETQYF. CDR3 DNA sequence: TGCAGTGCTACCCCCCCCCAAGAGACCCAGTACTTC.

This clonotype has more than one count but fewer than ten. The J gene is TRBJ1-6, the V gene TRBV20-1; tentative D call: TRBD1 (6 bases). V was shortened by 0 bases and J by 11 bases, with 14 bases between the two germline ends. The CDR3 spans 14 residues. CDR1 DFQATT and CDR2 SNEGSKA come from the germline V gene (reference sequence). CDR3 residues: CSARDSQGSAPLHF. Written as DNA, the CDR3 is TGCAGTGCTAGAGATTCGCAGGGGTCGGCACCCCTCCACTTT.

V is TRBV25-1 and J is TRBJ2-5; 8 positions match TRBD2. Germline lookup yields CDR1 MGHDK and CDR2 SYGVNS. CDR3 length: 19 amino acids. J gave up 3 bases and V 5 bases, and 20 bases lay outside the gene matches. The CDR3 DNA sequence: TGTGCCAGCAGTCACCCTGGGGGACTAGGCACCGTCCTCAAAGAGACCCAGTACTTC. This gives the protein CASSHPGGLGTVLKETQYF.

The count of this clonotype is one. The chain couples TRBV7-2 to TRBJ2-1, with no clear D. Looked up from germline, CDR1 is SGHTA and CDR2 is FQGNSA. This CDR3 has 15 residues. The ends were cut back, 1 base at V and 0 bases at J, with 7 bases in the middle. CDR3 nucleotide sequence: TGTGCCAGCAGCTTAGGGCGGCACTCCTACAATGAGCAGTTCTTC. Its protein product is CASSLGRHSYNEQFF.

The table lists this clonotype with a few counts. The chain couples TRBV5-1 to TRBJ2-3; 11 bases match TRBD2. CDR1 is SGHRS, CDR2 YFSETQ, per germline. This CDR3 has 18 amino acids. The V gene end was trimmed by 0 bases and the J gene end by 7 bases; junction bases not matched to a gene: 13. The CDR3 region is CASSLALSTSGALYTQYF. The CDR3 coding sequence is TGCGCCAGCAGCTTGGCTCTCTCGACTAGCGGGGCCTTATATACGCAGTATTTT.

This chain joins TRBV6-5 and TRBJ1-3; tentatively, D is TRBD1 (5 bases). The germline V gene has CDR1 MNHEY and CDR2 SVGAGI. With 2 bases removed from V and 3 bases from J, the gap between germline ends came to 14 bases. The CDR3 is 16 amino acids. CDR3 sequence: CASSYGREVGGNTIYF. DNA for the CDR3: TGTGCCAGCAGTTACGGCAGGGAGGTTGGTGGAAACACCATATATTTT.

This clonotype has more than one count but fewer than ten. The CDR3 DNA follows: TGTGCCAGCAGTGAAAGTCAGGTTAGCACAGATACGCAGTATTTT. This translates into CASSESQVSTDTQYF. This sequence joins TRBV6-1 and TRBJ2-3; the D is unclear. The germline gives CDR1 MNHNS, CDR2 SASEGT. The CDR3 contains 15 residues. V was cut by 2 bases and J by 0 bases, with 9 bases left in between.

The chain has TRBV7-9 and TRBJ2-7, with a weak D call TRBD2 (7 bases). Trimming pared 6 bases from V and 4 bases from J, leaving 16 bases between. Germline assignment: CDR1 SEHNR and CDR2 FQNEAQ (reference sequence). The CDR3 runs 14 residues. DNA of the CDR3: TGTGCCAGCAGTTTTGGCGGGGGCGGGTACGAGCAGTACGTC. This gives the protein CASSFGGGGYEQYV.

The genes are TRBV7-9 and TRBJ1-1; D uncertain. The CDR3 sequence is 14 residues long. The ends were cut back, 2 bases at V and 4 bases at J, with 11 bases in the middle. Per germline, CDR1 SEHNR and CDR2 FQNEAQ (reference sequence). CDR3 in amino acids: CASSLFEVGTEAFF. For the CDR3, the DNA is TGTGCCAGCAGCTTATTCGAGGTGGGCACTGAAGCTTTCTTT. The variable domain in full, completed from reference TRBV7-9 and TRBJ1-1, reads DTGVSQNPRHKITKRGQNVTFRCDPISEHNRLYWYRQTLGQGPEFLTYFQNEAQLEKSRLLSDRFSAERPKGSFSTLEIQRTEQGDSAMYLCASSLFEVGTEAFFGQGTRLTVV.

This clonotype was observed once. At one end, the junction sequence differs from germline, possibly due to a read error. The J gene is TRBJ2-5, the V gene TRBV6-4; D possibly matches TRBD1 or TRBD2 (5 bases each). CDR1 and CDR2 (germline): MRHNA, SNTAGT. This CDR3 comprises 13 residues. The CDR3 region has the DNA TGTGCCAGCAGTGGGGACCTACAAGGGACCCAGTACTTC. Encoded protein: CASSGDLQGTQYF.

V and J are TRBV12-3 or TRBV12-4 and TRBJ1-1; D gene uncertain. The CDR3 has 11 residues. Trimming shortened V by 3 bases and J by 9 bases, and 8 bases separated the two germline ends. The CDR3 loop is CASSFREKAFF. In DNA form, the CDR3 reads TGTGCCAGCAGTTTTAGAGAAAAAGCTTTCTTT.

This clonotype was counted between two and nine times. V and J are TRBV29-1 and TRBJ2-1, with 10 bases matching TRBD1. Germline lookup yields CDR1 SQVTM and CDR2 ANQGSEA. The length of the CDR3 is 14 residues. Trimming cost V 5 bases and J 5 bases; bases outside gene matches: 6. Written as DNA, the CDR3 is TGCAGCGTTTCTGGGACAGGGGAAAACAATGAGCAGTTCTTC. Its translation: CSVSGTGENNEQFF.

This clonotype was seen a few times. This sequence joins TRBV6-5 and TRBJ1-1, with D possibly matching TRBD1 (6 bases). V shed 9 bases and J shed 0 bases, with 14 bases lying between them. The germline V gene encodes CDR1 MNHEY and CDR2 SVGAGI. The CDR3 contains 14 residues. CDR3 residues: CASGGQGLNTEAFF. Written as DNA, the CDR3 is TGTGCCAGTGGGGGGCAGGGGCTGAACACTGAAGCTTTCTTT.

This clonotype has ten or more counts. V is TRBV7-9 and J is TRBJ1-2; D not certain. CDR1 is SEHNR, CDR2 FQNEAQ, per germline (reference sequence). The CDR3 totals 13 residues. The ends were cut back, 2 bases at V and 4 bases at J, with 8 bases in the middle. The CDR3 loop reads CASSLLSPYGYTF. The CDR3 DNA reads TGTGCCAGCAGCTTACTCAGCCCCTATGGCTACACCTTC.

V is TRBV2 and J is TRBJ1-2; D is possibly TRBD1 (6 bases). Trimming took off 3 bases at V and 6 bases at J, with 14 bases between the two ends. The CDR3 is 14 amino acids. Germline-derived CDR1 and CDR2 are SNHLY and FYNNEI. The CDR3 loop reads CASSEVTGGNGYTF. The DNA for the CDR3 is TGTGCCAGCAGTGAGGTGACTGGGGGCAATGGCTACACCTTC.

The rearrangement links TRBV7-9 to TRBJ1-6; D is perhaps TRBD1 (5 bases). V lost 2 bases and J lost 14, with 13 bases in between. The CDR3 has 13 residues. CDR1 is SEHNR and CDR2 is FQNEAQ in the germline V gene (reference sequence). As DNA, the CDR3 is TGTGCCAGCAGCTTAACAGGAGCAGGAACCCTCCACTTT. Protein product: CASSLTGAGTLHF.

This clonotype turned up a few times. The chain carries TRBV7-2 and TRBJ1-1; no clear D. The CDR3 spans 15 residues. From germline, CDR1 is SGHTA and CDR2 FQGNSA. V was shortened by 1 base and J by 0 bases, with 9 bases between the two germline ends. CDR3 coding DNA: TGTGCCAGCAGCTTAGTTGTGAGTATGAACACTGAAGCTTTCTTT. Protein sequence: CASSLVVSMNTEAFF.

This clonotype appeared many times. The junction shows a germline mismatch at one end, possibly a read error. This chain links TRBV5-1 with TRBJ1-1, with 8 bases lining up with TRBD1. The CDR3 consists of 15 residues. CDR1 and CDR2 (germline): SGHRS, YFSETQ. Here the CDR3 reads CASSLGGQGNTEAFF. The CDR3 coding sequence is TGTGCCAGCAGCTTAGGCGGACAGGGGAACACTGAAGCTTTCTTT.

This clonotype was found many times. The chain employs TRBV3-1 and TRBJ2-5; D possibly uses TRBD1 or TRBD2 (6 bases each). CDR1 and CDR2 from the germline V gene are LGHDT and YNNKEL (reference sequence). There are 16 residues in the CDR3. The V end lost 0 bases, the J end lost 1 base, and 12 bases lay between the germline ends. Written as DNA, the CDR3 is TGTGCCAGCAGCCAAGAAGAGGGGGGCATCCAAGAGACCCAGTACTTC. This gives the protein CASSQEEGGIQETQYF.

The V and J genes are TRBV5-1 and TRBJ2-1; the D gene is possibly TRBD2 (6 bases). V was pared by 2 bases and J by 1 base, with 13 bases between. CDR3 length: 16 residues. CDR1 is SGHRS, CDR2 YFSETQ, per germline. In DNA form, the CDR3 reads TGCGCCAGCAGCTTTCTAACGGGGGTTTCCTACAATGAGCAGTTCTTC. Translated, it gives CASSFLTGVSYNEQFF.

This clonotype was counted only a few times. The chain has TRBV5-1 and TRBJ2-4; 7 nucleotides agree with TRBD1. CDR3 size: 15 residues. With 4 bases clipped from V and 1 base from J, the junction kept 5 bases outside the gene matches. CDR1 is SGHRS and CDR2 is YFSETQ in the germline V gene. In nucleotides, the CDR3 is TGCGCCAGCAGCGTCCTACAGGGGGCCAAAAACATTCAGTACTTC. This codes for CASSVLQGAKNIQYF.

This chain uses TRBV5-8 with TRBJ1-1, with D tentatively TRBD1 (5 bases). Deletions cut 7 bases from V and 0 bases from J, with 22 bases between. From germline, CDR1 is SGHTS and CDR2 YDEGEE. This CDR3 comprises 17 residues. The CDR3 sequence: CASPMTGGRLMNTEAFF. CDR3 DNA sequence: TGTGCCAGCCCTATGACCGGGGGACGCCTTATGAACACTGAAGCTTTCTTT.

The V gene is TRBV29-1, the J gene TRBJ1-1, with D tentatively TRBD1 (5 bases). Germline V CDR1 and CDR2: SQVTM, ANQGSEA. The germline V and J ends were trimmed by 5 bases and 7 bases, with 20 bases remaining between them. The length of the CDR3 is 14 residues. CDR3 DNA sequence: TGCAGCGTTTACACTTTGTATTGGGGCCTTGAAGCTTTCTTT. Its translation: CSVYTLYWGLEAFF. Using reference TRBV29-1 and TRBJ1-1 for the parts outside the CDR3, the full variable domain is SAVISQKPSRDICQRGTSLTIQCQVDSQVTMMFWYRQQPGQSLTLIATANQGSEATYESGFVIDKFPISRPNLTFSTLTVSNMSPEDSSIYLCSVYTLYWGLEAFFGQGTRLTVV.

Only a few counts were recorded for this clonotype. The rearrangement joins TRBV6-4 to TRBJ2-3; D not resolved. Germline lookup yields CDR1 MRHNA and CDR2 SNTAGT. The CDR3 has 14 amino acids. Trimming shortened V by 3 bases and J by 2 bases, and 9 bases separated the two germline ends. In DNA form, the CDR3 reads TGTGCCAGCAGTGAAGGCTCGTTCACAGATACGCAGTATTTT. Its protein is CASSEGSFTDTQYF.

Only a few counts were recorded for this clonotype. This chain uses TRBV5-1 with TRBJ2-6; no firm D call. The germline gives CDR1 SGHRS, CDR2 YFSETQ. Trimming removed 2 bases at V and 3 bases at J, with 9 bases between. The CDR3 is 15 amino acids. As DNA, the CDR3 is TGCGCCAGCAGCTTTGGTGAGGTTGGGGCCAACGTCCTGACTTTC. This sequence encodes CASSFGEVGANVLTF.

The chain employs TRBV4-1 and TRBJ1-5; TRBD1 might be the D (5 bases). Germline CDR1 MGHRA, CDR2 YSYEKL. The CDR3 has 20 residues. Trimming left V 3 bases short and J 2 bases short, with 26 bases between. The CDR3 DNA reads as TGCGCCAGCAGCCACCCTGGGGGTCTGTCCTCTGGTATTGGCAATCAGCCCCAGCATTTT. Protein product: CASSHPGGLSSGIGNQPQHF.

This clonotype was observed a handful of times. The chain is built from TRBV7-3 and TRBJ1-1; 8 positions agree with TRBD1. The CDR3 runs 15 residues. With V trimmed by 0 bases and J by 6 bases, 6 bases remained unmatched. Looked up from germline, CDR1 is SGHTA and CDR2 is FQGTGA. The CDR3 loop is CASSLTTGGFSEAFF. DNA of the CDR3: TGTGCCAGCAGCTTAACCACAGGGGGTTTCTCTGAAGCTTTCTTT. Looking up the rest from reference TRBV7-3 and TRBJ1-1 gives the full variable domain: GAGVSQTPSNKVTEKGKYVELRCDPISGHTALYWYRQSLGQGPEFLIYFQGTGAADDSGLPNDRFFAVRPEGSVSTLKIQRTERGDSAVYLCASSLTTGGFSEAFFGQGTRLTVV.